What follows are 25 T cell receptor beta chains derived from one specimen sequenced in a study of Ad26.COV2.S vaccination and SARS-CoV-2 variants. Measured with immunoSEQ multiplex PCR; TCRdb has only the in-frame clones, and not every one. The data hold under 150,000 clones, with more than 80% observed a single time. Sequencing used peripheral blood, obtained after recovery from COVID-19. The receptor source for this set is a human donor who had recovered from COVID-19.

This chain connects TRBV2 to TRBJ2-7, with D unresolved. CDR3 length: 14 residues. The germline gives CDR1 SNHLY, CDR2 FYNNEI. Trimming took 7 bases from V and 0 from J, leaving 13 bases between them. The CDR3 loop reads CASIAALHSYEQYF. Written as DNA, the CDR3 is TGTGCCAGCATTGCCGCACTTCACTCCTACGAGCAGTACTTC.

The chain is built from TRBV7-2 and TRBJ1-6; TRBD1 aligns across 9 bases. CDR3 length: 16 residues. V was clipped by 5 bases and J by 2 bases; unmatched bases: 4. The germline CDR1 and CDR2 sequences are SGHTA and FQGNSA. The DNA of the CDR3 is TGTGCCAGCAGCGTTACAGGGGGCGCCTATAATTCACCCCTCCACTTT. Translation: CASSVTGGAYNSPLHF.

This sequence joins TRBV24-1 and TRBJ2-7; the D gene is possibly TRBD1 (5 bases). Germline CDR1 reads KGHDR; CDR2 reads SFDVKD. The CDR3 is 17 residues long. V gave up 0 bases and J gave up 6 bases, with 20 bases separating them. The CDR3 DNA reads TGTGCCACCAGTGATTTGGTCACAGGTATTGAAGGGTGCGAGCAGTACTTC. Amino acid sequence: CATSDLVTGIEGCEQYF.

In DNA form, the CDR3 reads TGTGCCAGCAGTTTTACGGGGGGAACCCAGTACTTC. This sequence encodes CASSFTGGTQYF. The chain links TRBV27 to TRBJ2-5; 7 nucleotides align to TRBD2. The length of the CDR3 is 12 residues. With 3 bases clipped from V and 8 bases from J, the junction kept 3 bases outside the gene matches. Germline CDR1 reads MNHEY; CDR2 reads SMNVEV (reference sequence).

The rearrangement joins TRBV11-2 to TRBJ2-1, with TRBD2 matching over 7 bases. V lost 3 bases, J lost 4 bases, and 6 bases stayed unmatched. The CDR3 totals 15 residues. Per the germline V gene, CDR1 is SGHAT and CDR2 is FQNNGV. CDR3 protein: CASSLVASGYNEQFF. CDR3 coding DNA: TGTGCCAGCAGCTTGGTAGCTAGCGGTTACAATGAGCAGTTCTTC.

Note on this clone: In the same sample, other DNA sequences code for this CDR3. The V gene is TRBV18, the J gene TRBJ2-5, with 13 positions matching TRBD2. Germline V gene sequence: CDR1 KGHSH, CDR2 LQKENI. Trimming cost V 5 bases and J 2 bases; bases outside gene matches: 2. The CDR3 length is 15 residues. In DNA form, the CDR3 reads TGTGCCAGCTCAGGACTAGCGGGGGTACAAGAGACCCAGTACTTC. It is translated as CASSGLAGVQETQYF. The variable domain in full, with the rest retrieved from reference TRBV18 and TRBJ2-5, is NAGVMQNPRHLVRRRGQEARLRCSPMKGHSHVYWYRQLPEEGLKFMVYLQKENIIDESGMPKERFSAEFPKEGPSILRIQQVVRGDSAAYFCASSGLAGVQETQYFGPGTRLLVL.

CDR3 residues: CASSIWGIAKNIQYF. DNA for the CDR3: TGTGCCAGTAGTATTTGGGGTATAGCCAAAAACATTCAGTACTTC. V is TRBV19 and J is TRBJ2-4; D call uncertain. The germline CDR1 and CDR2 sequences are LNHDA and SQIVND (reference sequence). The CDR3 runs to 15 residues. Trimming shortened V by 3 bases and J by 0 bases, and 9 bases separated the two germline ends.

The sample holds a few counts of this clone. The V call is TRBV6-6, the J call TRBJ1-6, with D possibly TRBD1 on 5 matching bases. Per the germline V gene, CDR1 is MNHNY and CDR2 is SVGAGI (reference sequence). With 5 bases removed from V and 7 bases from J, the gap between germline ends came to 12 bases. The CDR3 is 14 residues long. CDR3 residues: CASSPRGVNSPLHF. Written as DNA, the CDR3 is TGTGCCAGCAGTCCCCGAGGGGTCAATTCACCCCTCCACTTT.

This chain connects TRBV28 to TRBJ2-5, with TRBD1 identical over 9 bases. Germline CDR1 reads MDHEN; CDR2 reads SYDVKM. This CDR3 has 15 residues. The V and J ends lost 5 bases and 3 bases, in that order; junction bases with no gene match: 7. The CDR3 DNA is TGTGCCAGCAGTAAAATTCGGGACAGGGAAGAGACCCAGTACTTC. Amino acid sequence: CASSKIRDREETQYF.

The gene calls are TRBV7-2 and TRBJ2-1, with 9 positions matching TRBD1. This CDR3 is built from 15 residues. V shed 6 bases, J shed 8 bases, and the junction held 11 bases outside the gene matches. CDR1 is SGHTA, CDR2 FQGNSA, per germline. In nucleotides, the CDR3 is TGTGCCAGCAGTACGACAGCGGGACAGGGCTATGAGCAGTTCTTC. Protein sequence: CASSTTAGQGYEQFF.

This clone appeared a single time. The sample has other DNA sequences that encode this CDR3 too. The rearrangement joins TRBV12-3 or TRBV12-4 to TRBJ2-5; D uncertain. CDR3 length: 11 residues. Trimming removed 3 bases at V and 5 bases at J, with 4 bases between. For the CDR3, the DNA is TGTGCCAGCAGTTTTGGTGAGACCCAGTACTTC. Translation: CASSFGETQYF.

This clone was recorded once. V and J are TRBV7-2 and TRBJ2-5, with unresolved D. There are 12 residues in the CDR3. The ends were cut back, 3 bases at V and 3 bases at J, with 5 bases in the middle. Per germline, CDR1 SGHTA and CDR2 FQGNSA. This chain's CDR3 is CASSLSKETQYF. CDR3 DNA: TGTGCCAGCAGCTTGAGTAAAGAGACCCAGTACTTC.

The chain has TRBV9 and TRBJ2-1; tentative D call: TRBD1 (6 bases). V was trimmed by 5 bases and J by 8 bases, leaving 17 bases between them. This CDR3 contains 14 residues. Germline values: CDR1 SGDLS, CDR2 YYNGEE. The CDR3 is CASSGSQGWDEQFF. CDR3 DNA sequence: TGTGCCAGCAGTGGTTCACAGGGTTGGGATGAGCAGTTCTTC.

This clone was observed a handful of times. The CDR3 DNA reads TGTGCCAGCAGTCTGGACAGGGGCGAGCAGTACTTC. It is translated as CASSLDRGEQYF. This sequence joins TRBV2 and TRBJ2-7; 9 nucleotides line up with TRBD1. The CDR3 spans 12 residues. V gave up 5 bases and J gave up 6 bases; unmatched junction bases: 2. Germline CDR1 and CDR2: SNHLY and FYNNEI.

The CDR3 here is CASSFGGSAGEQYF. The CDR3 DNA reads TGTGCCAGCAGCTTCGGGGGCTCGGCCGGCGAGCAGTACTTC. The chain has TRBV11-3 and TRBJ2-7; D possibly uses TRBD1 or TRBD2 (6 bases each). The CDR3 covers 14 residues. The germline V and J ends were trimmed by 3 bases and 6 bases, with 15 bases remaining between them. CDR1 and CDR2 from the germline V gene are SGHNT and YENEEA.

This rearrangement joins TRBV6-5 to TRBJ1-1; D remains unclear. CDR3 length equals 14 residues. The V gene's germline CDR1 is MNHEY and CDR2 SVGAGI. Trimming cost V 3 bases and J 0 bases, with 8 bases left between them. CDR3 residues: CASSYGQLNTEAFF. The DNA of the CDR3 is TGTGCCAGCAGTTATGGGCAGCTGAACACTGAAGCTTTCTTT.

The CDR3 DNA reads TGTGCCAGTAGTATTTTAAACATTCAGTACTTC. Its translation: CASSILNIQYF. The genes are TRBV19 and TRBJ2-4; D gene uncertain. V lost 3 bases to trimming and J lost 6 bases, with 3 bases between them. Per germline, CDR1 LNHDA and CDR2 SQIVND (reference sequence). There are 11 residues in the CDR3.

The V call is TRBV9, the J call TRBJ2-5, with D perhaps TRBD1 (5 bases). Germline lookup yields CDR1 SGDLS and CDR2 YYNGEE. V lost 0 bases and J 3 bases, leaving 12 bases between the germline ends. CDR3 length equals 15 residues. CDR3 residues: CASSVEGSREETQYF. The CDR3 nucleotides read TGTGCCAGCAGCGTAGAAGGAAGCAGGGAAGAGACCCAGTACTTC.

V gene TRBV15 combines with J gene TRBJ2-7; 7 nucleotides align to TRBD2. There are 17 residues in the CDR3. The V segment lost 4 bases and the J segment 2 bases; nucleotides outside the gene matches: 14. Germline V CDR1 and CDR2: LNHNV, YYDKDF (reference sequence). CDR3 nucleotides: TGTGCCACCAGCACGGGACCCATAGCGGGTCTAACCTACGAGCAGTACTTC. The encoded protein is CATSTGPIAGLTYEQYF.

The gene calls are TRBV12-5 and TRBJ2-5; D gene ambiguous. This CDR3 contains 11 residues. Trimming shortened V by 7 bases and J by 10 bases, and 13 bases separated the two germline ends. CDR1 LGHNT and CDR2 FRNRAP come from the germline V gene. The CDR3 here is CASALAAGQYF. CDR3 DNA sequence: TGTGCTAGTGCCCTGGCGGCAGGCCAGTACTTC. The complete variable domain, with remaining parts taken from reference TRBV12-5 and TRBJ2-5, reads DARVTQTPRHKVTEMGQEVTMRCQPILGHNTVFWYRQTMMQGLELLAYFRNRAPLDDSGMPKDRFSAEMPDATLATLKIQPSEPRDSAVYFCASALAAGQYFGPGTRLLVL.

V usage is TRBV5-5 and J usage is TRBJ1-1, with 8 bases aligning to TRBD1. This CDR3 region has 18 residues. Germline values: CDR1 SGHKS, CDR2 YYEKEE (reference sequence). Unmatched junction bases numbered 13, after V lost 0 bases and J lost 3 bases. The CDR3 protein is CASSLGTGGVFGYTEAFF. The CDR3, as DNA: TGTGCCAGCAGCTTGGGTACAGGGGGGGTTTTCGGGTACACTGAAGCTTTCTTT.

The chain is built from TRBV25-1 and TRBJ2-7; 7 bases are shared with TRBD2. V shed 6 bases and J 0 bases; nucleotides not matched to a gene: 8. The CDR3 consists of 15 residues. Germline values: CDR1 MGHDK, CDR2 SYGVNS. The CDR3 region has the DNA TGTGCCAGCAGCCGTCGGGGGGTAAGCTCCTACGAGCAGTACTTC. This sequence encodes CASSRRGVSSYEQYF.

The J gene is TRBJ2-6, the V gene TRBV27; TRBD1 matches 10 bases. The ends lost 6 bases at V and 0 bases at J; junction bases unmatched: 2. Per germline, CDR1 MNHEY and CDR2 SMNVEV (reference sequence). The CDR3 consists of 16 residues. The CDR3 coding sequence is TGTGCCAGCAGGGGACAGGGGTTCTCTGGGGCCAACGTCCTGACTTTC. Translation: CASRGQGFSGANVLTF.

The gene calls are TRBV7-9 and TRBJ2-3; no firm D call. Trimming pared 0 bases from V and 2 bases from J, leaving 3 bases between. Germline V gives CDR1 SEHNR, CDR2 FQNEAQ (reference sequence). This CDR3 is 13 amino acids long. The CDR3 DNA is TGTGCCAGCAGCTTAGCTACCACAGATACGCAGTATTTT. Translated, it gives CASSLATTDTQYF.

This chain joins TRBV6-5 and TRBJ1-2, with a possible D match to TRBD1 (6 bases). Between the trimmed V and J ends, which lost 7 bases and 4 bases, there was a span of 16 bases. Germline lookup yields CDR1 MNHEY and CDR2 SVGAGI. The CDR3 length is 14 residues. The CDR3 coding sequence is TGTGCCAGCAATCCGGGACACGTGAGCTATGGCTACACCTTC. It encodes CASNPGHVSYGYTF.